This record concerns one T cell receptor (beta chain) sequence. The data originate from a study of blood T cell repertoires in COVID-19. In the study overall: PBMCs, B-cell-depleted T cells, or T cells provided the cDNA or gDNA that made up the material.

In germline, CDR1 is LGHNA, CDR2 YSLEER. CDR3 size: 17 residues. Trimming removed 0 bases from V and 0 bases from J, with 12 bases in between. Clones were sequenced by immunoSEQ multiplex PCR, and TCRdb holds only the in-frame ones, with some missing. The table has 59,000 or so clones, 81% seen once. The sequence was collected from an elderly woman with active or convalescent COVID-19. The chain has TRBV4-3 and TRBJ1-3; D is unclear. Sequencing was performed on peripheral blood. CDR3 DNA: TGCGCCAGCAGCCAAGATGGCCACAGCAGCTCTGGAAACACCATATATTTT. Its protein is CASSQDGHSSSGNTIYF.